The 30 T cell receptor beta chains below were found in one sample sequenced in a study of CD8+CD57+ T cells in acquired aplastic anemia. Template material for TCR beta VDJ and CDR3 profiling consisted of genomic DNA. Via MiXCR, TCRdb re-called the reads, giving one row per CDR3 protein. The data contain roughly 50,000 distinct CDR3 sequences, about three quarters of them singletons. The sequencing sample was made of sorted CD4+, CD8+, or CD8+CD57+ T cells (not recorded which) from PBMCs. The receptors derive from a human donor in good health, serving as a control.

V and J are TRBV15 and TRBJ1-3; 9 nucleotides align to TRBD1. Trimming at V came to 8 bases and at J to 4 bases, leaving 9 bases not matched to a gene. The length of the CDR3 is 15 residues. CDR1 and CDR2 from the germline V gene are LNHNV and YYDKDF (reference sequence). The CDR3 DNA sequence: TGTGCCACCGGCATTGACGGGACAGGGGGAAACACCATATATTTT. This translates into CATGIDGTGGNTIYF.

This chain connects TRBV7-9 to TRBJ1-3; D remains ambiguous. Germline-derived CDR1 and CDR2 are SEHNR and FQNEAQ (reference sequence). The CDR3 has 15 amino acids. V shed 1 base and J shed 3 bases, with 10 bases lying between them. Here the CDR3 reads CASSLGRAGGNTIYF. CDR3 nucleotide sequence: TGTGCCAGCAGCTTAGGGAGGGCCGGTGGAAACACCATATATTTT.

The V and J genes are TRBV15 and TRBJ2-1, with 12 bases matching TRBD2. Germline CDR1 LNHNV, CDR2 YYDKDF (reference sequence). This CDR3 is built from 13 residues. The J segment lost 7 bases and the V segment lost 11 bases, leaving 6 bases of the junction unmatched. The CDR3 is CASSGGASNEQFF. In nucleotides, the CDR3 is TGTGCCTCTAGCGGGGGGGCCAGTAATGAGCAGTTCTTC. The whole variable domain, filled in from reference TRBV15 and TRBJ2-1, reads DAMVIQNPRYQVTQFGKPVTLSCSQTLNHNVMYWYQQKSSQAPKLLFHYYDKDFNNEADTPDNFQSRRPNTSFCFLDIRSPGLGDTAMYLCASSGGASNEQFFGPGTRLTVL.

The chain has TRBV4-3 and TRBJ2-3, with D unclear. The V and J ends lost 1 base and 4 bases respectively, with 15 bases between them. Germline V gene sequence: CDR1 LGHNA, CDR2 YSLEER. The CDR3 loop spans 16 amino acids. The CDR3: CASSQVSQALPDTQYF. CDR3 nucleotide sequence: TGCGCCAGCAGCCAAGTCTCCCAAGCCCTGCCAGATACGCAGTATTTT.

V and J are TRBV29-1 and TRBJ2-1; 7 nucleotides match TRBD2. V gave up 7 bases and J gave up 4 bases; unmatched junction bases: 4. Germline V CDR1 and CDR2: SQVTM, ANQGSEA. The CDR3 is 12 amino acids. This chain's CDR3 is CSAGGGYNEQFF. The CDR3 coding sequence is TGCAGCGCTGGGGGGGGTTACAATGAGCAGTTCTTC.

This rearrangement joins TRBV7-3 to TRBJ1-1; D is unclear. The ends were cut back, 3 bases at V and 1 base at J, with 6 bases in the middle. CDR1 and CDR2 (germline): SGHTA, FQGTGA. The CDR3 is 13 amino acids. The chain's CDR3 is CASSFNKNTEAFF. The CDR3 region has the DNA TGTGCCAGCAGCTTCAACAAGAACACTGAAGCTTTCTTT.

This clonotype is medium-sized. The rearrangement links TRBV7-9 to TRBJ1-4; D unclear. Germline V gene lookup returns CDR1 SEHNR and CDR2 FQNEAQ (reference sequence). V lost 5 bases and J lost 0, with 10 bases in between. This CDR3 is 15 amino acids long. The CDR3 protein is CASSPSATTNEKLFF. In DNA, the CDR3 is TGTGCCAGCAGCCCTTCAGCTACAACTAATGAAAAACTGTTTTTT.

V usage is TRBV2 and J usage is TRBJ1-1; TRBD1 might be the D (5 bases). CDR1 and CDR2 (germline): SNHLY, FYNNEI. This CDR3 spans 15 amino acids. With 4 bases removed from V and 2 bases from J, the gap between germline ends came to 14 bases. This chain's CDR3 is CASSGGEGVNTEAFF. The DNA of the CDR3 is TGTGCCAGCAGTGGGGGGGAGGGCGTCAACACTGAAGCTTTCTTT.

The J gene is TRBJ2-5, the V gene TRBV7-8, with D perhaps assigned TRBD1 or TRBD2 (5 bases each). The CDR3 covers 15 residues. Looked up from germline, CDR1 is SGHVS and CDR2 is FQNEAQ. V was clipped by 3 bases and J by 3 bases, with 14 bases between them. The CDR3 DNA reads TGTGCCAGCAGCTTGTCCGGGACCTGGAAAGAGACCCAGTACTTC. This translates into CASSLSGTWKETQYF. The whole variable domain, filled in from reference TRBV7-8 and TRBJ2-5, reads GAGVSQSPRYKVAKRGQDVALRCDPISGHVSLFWYQQALGQGPEFLTYFQNEAQLDKSGLPSDRFFAERPEGSVSTLKIQRTQQEDSAVYLCASSLSGTWKETQYFGPGTRLLVL.

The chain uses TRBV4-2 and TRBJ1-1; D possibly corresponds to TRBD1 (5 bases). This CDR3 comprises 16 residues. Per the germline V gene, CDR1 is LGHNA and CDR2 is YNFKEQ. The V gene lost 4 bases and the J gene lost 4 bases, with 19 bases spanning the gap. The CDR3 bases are TGTGCCAGCAGCCCTCAGCATGGCAGGGAGGTCACTGAAGCTTTCTTT. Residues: CASSPQHGREVTEAFF.

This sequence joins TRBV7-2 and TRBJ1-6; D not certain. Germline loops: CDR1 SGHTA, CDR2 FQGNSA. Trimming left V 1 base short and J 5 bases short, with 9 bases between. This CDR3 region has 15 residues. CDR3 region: CASSLGRANNSPLHF. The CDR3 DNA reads TGTGCCAGCAGCTTAGGACGAGCCAATAATTCACCCCTCCACTTT.

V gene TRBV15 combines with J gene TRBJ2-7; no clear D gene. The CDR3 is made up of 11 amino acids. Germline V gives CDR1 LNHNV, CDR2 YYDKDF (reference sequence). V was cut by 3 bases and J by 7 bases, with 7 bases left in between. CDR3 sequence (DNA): TGTGCCACCAGCAGCAATCAGGAGCAGTACTTC. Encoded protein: CATSSNQEQYF.

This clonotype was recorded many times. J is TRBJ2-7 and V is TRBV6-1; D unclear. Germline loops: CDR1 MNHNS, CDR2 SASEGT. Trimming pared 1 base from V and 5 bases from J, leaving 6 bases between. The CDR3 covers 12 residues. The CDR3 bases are TGTGCCAGCAGTGAAGGGTCGGACGAGCAGTACTTC. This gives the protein CASSEGSDEQYF.

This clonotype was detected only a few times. The CDR3 region is CASSLAGENSYEQYF. CDR3 DNA: TGTGCCAGCAGCTTGGCGGGGGAGAACTCCTACGAGCAGTACTTC. The J gene is TRBJ2-7, the V gene TRBV7-6; 7 nucleotides agree with TRBD2. V lost 3 bases and J lost 0; bases outside the gene matches: 5. The CDR3 covers 15 residues. The germline V gene encodes CDR1 SGHVS and CDR2 FNYEAQ.

CDR3 region: CASSMSENSNQPQHF. CDR3 DNA sequence: TGTGCCAGTAGTATGTCGGAGAATAGCAATCAGCCCCAGCATTTT. The V gene is TRBV19, the J gene TRBJ1-5; D gene unclear. Trimming pared 3 bases from V and 0 bases from J, leaving 9 bases between. Germline V gene lookup returns CDR1 LNHDA and CDR2 SQIVND (reference sequence). There are 15 residues in the CDR3.

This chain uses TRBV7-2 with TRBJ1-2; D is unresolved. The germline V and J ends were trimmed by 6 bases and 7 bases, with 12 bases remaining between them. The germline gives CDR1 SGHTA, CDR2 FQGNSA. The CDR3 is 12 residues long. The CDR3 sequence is CASSFRFGGYTF. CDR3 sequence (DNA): TGTGCCAGCAGTTTTCGATTTGGTGGCTACACCTTC.

CDR3 loop: CASSGDGYEQYV. The DNA of the CDR3 is TGTGCCAGCAGCGGGGACGGCTACGAGCAGTACGTC. The chain has TRBV2 and TRBJ2-7, with D perhaps matching TRBD1 or TRBD2 (5 bases each). Trimming took off 6 bases at V and 3 bases at J, with 9 bases between the two ends. CDR3 length: 12 residues. CDR1 and CDR2 from the germline V gene are SNHLY and FYNNEI.

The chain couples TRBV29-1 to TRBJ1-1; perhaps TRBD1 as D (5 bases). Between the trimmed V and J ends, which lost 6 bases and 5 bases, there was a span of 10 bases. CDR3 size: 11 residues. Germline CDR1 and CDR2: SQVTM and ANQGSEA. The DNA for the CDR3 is TGCAGCGTCCAGGGAGATACTGAAGCTTTCTTT. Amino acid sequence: CSVQGDTEAFF.

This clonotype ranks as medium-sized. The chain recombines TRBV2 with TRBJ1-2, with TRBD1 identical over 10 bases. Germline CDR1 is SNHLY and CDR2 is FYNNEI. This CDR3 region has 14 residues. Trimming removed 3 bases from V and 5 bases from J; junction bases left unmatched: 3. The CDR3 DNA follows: TGTGCCAGCAGTGAGACAGGGGGCGGGTATGGCTACACCTTC. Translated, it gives CASSETGGGYGYTF.

The CDR3 region is CASSTDISYEQYF. CDR3 nucleotide sequence: TGTGCCAGCAGTACAGACATTTCCTACGAGCAGTACTTC. The V call is TRBV7-6, the J call TRBJ2-7; no definite D call. V was cut by 6 bases and J by 1 base, with 10 bases left in between. Germline assignment: CDR1 SGHVS and CDR2 FNYEAQ. The CDR3 runs 13 residues.

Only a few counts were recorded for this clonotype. The CDR3 spells CASSPGQGAPGNTIYF. CDR3 sequence (DNA): TGCGCCAGCAGCCCGGGACAGGGGGCCCCAGGGAACACCATATATTTT. The J gene is TRBJ1-3, the V gene TRBV5-1, with 12 bases fitting TRBD1. The germline gives CDR1 SGHRS, CDR2 YFSETQ. Unmatched junction bases numbered 9, after V lost 4 bases and J lost 7 bases. There are 16 residues in the CDR3.

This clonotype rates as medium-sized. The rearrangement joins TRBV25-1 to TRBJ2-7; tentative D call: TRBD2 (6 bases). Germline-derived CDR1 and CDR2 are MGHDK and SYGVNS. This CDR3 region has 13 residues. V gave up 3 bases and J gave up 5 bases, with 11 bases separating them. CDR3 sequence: CASSEGGGDEQYF. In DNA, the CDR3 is TGTGCCAGCAGTGAGGGGGGTGGGGACGAGCAGTACTTC.

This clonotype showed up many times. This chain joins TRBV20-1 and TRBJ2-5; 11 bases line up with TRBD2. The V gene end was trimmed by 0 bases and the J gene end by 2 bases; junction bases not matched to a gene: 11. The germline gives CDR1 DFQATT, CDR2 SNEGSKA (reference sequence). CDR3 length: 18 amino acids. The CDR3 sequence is CSARDGALAGGYQETQYF. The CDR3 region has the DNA TGCAGTGCTAGAGATGGGGCGCTAGCGGGAGGATATCAAGAGACCCAGTACTTC.

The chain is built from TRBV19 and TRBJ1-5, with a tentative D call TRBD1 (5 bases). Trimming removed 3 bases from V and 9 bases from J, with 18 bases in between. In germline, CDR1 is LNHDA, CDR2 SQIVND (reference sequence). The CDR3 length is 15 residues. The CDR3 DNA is TGTGCCAGTAGTATCAGGGCGACGAGGACTCGGCCCCAGCATTTT. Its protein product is CASSIRATRTRPQHF.

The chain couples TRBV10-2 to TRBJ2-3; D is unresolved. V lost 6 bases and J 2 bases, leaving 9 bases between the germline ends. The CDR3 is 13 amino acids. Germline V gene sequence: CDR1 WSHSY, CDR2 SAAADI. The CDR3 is CASRTQTTDTQYF. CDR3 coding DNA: TGCGCCAGCAGAACACAGACCACAGATACGCAGTATTTT.

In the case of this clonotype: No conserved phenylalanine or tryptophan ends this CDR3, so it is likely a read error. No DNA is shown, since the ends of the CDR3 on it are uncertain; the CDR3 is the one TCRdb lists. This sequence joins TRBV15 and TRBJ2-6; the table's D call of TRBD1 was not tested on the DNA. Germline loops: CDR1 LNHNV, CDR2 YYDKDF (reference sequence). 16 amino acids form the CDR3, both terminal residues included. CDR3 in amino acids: CATSFTGSSGANVLKI.

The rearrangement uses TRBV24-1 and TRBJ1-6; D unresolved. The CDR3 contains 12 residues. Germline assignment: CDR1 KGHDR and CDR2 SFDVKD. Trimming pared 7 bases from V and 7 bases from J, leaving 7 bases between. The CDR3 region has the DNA TGTGCCACCAGAGGAGAGAATTCACCCCTCCACTTT. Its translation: CATRGENSPLHF.

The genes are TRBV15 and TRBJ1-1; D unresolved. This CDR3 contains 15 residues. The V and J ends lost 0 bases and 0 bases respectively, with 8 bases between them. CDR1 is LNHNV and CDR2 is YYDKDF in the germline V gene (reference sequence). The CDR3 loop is CATSRDKGMNTEAFF. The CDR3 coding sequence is TGTGCCACCAGCAGAGATAAGGGAATGAACACTGAAGCTTTCTTT.

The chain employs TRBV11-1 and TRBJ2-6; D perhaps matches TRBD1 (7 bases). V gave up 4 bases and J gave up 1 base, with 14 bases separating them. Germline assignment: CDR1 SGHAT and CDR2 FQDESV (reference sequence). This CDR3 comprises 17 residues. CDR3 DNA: TGTGCCAGCAGCTCCGGAGGGGGCCAATCTGGGGCCAACGTCCTGACTTTC. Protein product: CASSSGGGQSGANVLTF.

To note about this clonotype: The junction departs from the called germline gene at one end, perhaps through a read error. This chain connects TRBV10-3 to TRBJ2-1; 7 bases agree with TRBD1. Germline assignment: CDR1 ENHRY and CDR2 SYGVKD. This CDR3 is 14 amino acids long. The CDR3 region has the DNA TGTGCCGTCAGTGAGCGGACAGGCGACAATGAGCAGTTCTTC. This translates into CAVSERTGDNEQFF.